This TCR beta chain was sequenced for a study of CD8+CD57+ T cells in acquired aplastic anemia. About the research overall: DNA recovered from sorted CD4+ and CD8+ cells had a mean of about 3 ug.

The CDR3 runs 14 residues. Germline V gives CDR1 SNHLY, CDR2 FYNNEI. Trimming removed 1 base from V and 1 base from J, with 7 bases in between. CDR3 and TCR beta VDJ profiling relied on genomic DNA as the template. TCRdb independently ran MiXCR on the reads; one entry per CDR3 protein. The sample has a few hundred thousand distinct CDR3 sequences, over 60% seen once. The material sequenced was sorted CD4+, CD8+, or CD8+CD57+ T cells (not recorded which) from PBMCs. The chain recombines TRBV2 with TRBJ2-5; D perhaps matches TRBD2 (5 bases). The sequence was obtained from a human donor in good health. The CDR3 DNA reads TGTGCCAGCAGTGAAGGCGGGTCCCAAGAGACCCAGTACTTC. It codes for CASSEGGSQETQYF.